This entry is about one TCR beta chain. Its antigen is not identified. The ends were cut back, 0 bases at V and 5 bases at J, with 18 bases in the middle. Germline V gives CDR1 SEHNR, CDR2 FQNEAQ (reference sequence). There are 17 residues in the CDR3. Isolated RNA was reverse transcribed in full, so expressed TCRB transcripts were sequenced. Assay: immunoSEQ multiplex PCR; the TCRdb copy retains only in-frame clones and omits some. The table lists a few hundred thousand clones, roughly 12% of them singletons. The sample is drawn from a study of beta chain features in type 1 diabetes. Whole-study findings and limits: Type 1 diabetes patients showed a moderate but significant shortening of TCRB CDR3s in all four CD4+ subsets.

The TCR originated in a man aged 18 to 29 in good health. The chain links TRBV7-9 to TRBJ2-3; D might be TRBD2 (6 bases). The source material was naive CD4+ T cells from blood. CDR3 coding DNA: TGTGCCAGCAGCTTAGCTGGGGGAGGTAGTGTACGAGATACGCAGTATTTT. Translation: CASSLAGGGSVRDTQYF.